Sequencing of this T cell receptor (beta chain) was carried out in a study of lymphopenia after photon versus proton radiotherapy. V lost 1 base, J lost 1 base, and 3 bases stayed unmatched. Germline V CDR1 and CDR2: LNHNV, YYDKDF (reference sequence). This CDR3 contains 15 residues. The assay was immunoSEQ multiplex PCR, and TCRdb's table has in-frame clones only and misses some. The sample includes about 58,000 clones, around 85% of them seen just once. The gene calls are TRBV15 and TRBJ1-1, with 7 bases fitting TRBD1. The sequence derives from a man aged 55 to 70 with pancreatic cancer. Sequencing was performed on peripheral blood, taken from a patient treated with proton-based radiotherapy. Here the CDR3 DNA reads TGTGCCACCAGCAGAGGAGGGACAGCGAACACTGAAGCTTTCTTT. Amino acid sequence: CATSRGGTANTEAFF.